These 28 T cell receptor beta chains were sequenced from one sample in a study of T cells in Graves' hyperthyroidism and ophthalmopathy. Using RNA transcripts as the source, TCR beta CDR3 regions were amplified. Researchers ran a first-round RT-PCR on the TCR CDR3 using the HTBI primer set. In TCRdb, the multiplex PCR reads were re-called with MiXCR into one record per CDR3 protein. The data contain a few hundred thousand distinct CDR3 sequences, about 15% of them singletons. The sample taken for sequencing was blood. Receptor source: a woman aged 25 to 39 with Graves' hyperthyroidism.

The V gene is TRBV4-1, the J gene TRBJ1-3; maybe TRBD1 (6 bases). Looked up from germline, CDR1 is MGHRA and CDR2 is YSYEKL. The CDR3 contains 16 residues. V was pared by 3 bases and J by 1 base, with 13 bases between. This CDR3 reads CASSHPATGSGNTIYF. CDR3 DNA: TGCGCCAGCAGCCATCCCGCCACAGGGTCTGGAAACACCATATATTTT.

This clonotype occurred many times. This chain connects TRBV7-2 to TRBJ2-3; 7 bases fit TRBD2. The V gene end was trimmed by 3 bases and the J gene end by 5 bases; junction bases not matched to a gene: 23. The CDR3 covers 20 residues. The germline CDR1 and CDR2 sequences are SGHTA and FQGNSA. The DNA for the CDR3 is TGTGCCAGCAGCTTGGGAAATGCTAAGGGTGGAAGCGGGATCGTAGATACGCAGTATTTT. Its translation is CASSLGNAKGGSGIVDTQYF.

The chain uses TRBV24-1 and TRBJ2-3; D remains unclear. V was pared by 7 bases and J by 4 bases, with 8 bases between. Germline values: CDR1 KGHDR, CDR2 SFDVKD. The CDR3 contains 12 residues. This CDR3 is CATRVFADTQYF. CDR3 in DNA: TGTGCCACCAGAGTTTTCGCAGATACGCAGTATTTT.

Points on this clonotype: A much larger clone lies a single base off, so this may be a read error. The V call is TRBV27, the J call TRBJ2-3; no reliable D call. Trimming took off 7 bases at V and 4 bases at J, with 18 bases between the two ends. The CDR3 extends over 15 amino acids. CDR1 is MNHEY, CDR2 SMNVEV, per germline (reference sequence). The CDR3 DNA reads as TGTGCCAGCACTCAAAGGTTCGCACTGGCAGATACGCAGTATTTT. This sequence encodes CASTQRFALADTQYF.

This clonotype has a count of ten or more. The chain uses TRBV11-2 and TRBJ2-7; a possible D gene is TRBD1 (6 bases). V was trimmed by 1 base and J by 0 bases, leaving 7 bases between them. CDR1 and CDR2 from the germline V gene are SGHAT and FQNNGV. The CDR3 has 14 amino acids. For the CDR3, the DNA is TGTGCCAGCAGCTTAGGGGACAACTCCTACGAGCAGTACTTC. Translated, it gives CASSLGDNSYEQYF.

This clonotype appeared many times. V usage is TRBV20-1 and J usage is TRBJ1-1; tentative D call: TRBD1 (6 bases). V was trimmed by 5 bases and J by 4 bases, leaving 11 bases between them. The CDR3 sequence is 12 residues long. The germline V gene encodes CDR1 DFQATT and CDR2 SNEGSKA (reference sequence). DNA of the CDR3: TGCAGTGCTGTCAGGGGAGTCACTGAAGCTTTCTTT. It codes for CSAVRGVTEAFF.

This clonotype was recorded many times. V and J are TRBV28 and TRBJ1-3, with D possibly matching TRBD1 (5 bases). This CDR3 contains 16 residues. CDR1 and CDR2 from the germline V gene are MDHEN and SYDVKM. V was pared by 6 bases and J by 0 bases, with 15 bases between. The chain's CDR3 is CASSDYMDTSGNTIYF. CDR3 DNA: TGTGCCAGCAGCGACTACATGGACACCTCTGGAAACACCATATATTTT.

V is TRBV10-1 and J is TRBJ2-1; D remains ambiguous. V lost 4 bases and J lost 8, with 9 bases in between. Germline V gives CDR1 WNHNN, CDR2 SYGVQD (reference sequence). The CDR3 is made up of 12 amino acids. The DNA for the CDR3 is TGCGCCAGCAGTGTATCGGATCATGAGCAGTTCTTC. Translating it yields CASSVSDHEQFF.

This clonotype was found many times. This rearrangement joins TRBV15 to TRBJ2-1; TRBD2 aligns across 10 bases. Germline lookup yields CDR1 LNHNV and CDR2 YYDKDF (reference sequence). V gave up 3 bases and J gave up 3 bases; unmatched junction bases: 8. The CDR3 extends over 17 amino acids. The CDR3 loop reads CATSREPGLAVYNEQFF. The CDR3 region has the DNA TGTGCCACCAGCAGGGAACCCGGACTAGCGGTCTACAATGAGCAGTTCTTC.

This clonotype has at least ten counts. The CDR3 spells CASRSGTSSYEQYF. The CDR3 region has the DNA TGTGCCAGCAGGTCCGGGACATCTTCCTACGAGCAGTACTTC. The rearrangement links TRBV12-3 or TRBV12-4 to TRBJ2-7, with D tentatively TRBD1 (6 bases). The CDR3 is made up of 14 amino acids. V was trimmed by 6 bases and J by 1 base, leaving 13 bases between them.

This clonotype was seen only a few times. The CDR3 sequence: CASSLGPLEFF. In nucleotides, the CDR3 is TGTGCCAGCAGCTTGGGACCACTTGAGTTCTTC. This chain uses TRBV5-6 with TRBJ2-1; D gene ambiguous. CDR3 size: 11 residues. V dropped 0 bases and J dropped 14 bases, with 9 bases sitting between them. In germline, CDR1 is SGHDT, CDR2 YYEEEE.

This clonotype was counted many times. This sequence joins TRBV6-2 or TRBV6-3 and TRBJ2-3, with 9 bases matching TRBD2. This CDR3 region has 14 residues. CDR1 and CDR2 (germline): MNHEY, SVGEGT. After removal of 5 bases from V and 4 bases from J, the junction contained 4 bases not matched to a gene. The CDR3 sequence is CASSVAGVADTQYF. The CDR3 nucleotides read TGTGCCAGCAGTGTAGCGGGAGTGGCAGATACGCAGTATTTT.

In the case of this clonotype: The DNA is omitted, as the CDR3 cannot be located on it reliably, and the CDR3 follows TCRdb's listing. The chain's CDR3 is CASSFLGPTGSCFF. The chain combines TRBV5-1 with TRBJ2-2; the table assigns TRBD1, which was not confirmed against the DNA. Termini included, the CDR3 measures 14 amino acids. Germline lookup yields CDR1 SGHRS and CDR2 YFSETQ.

The chain combines TRBV27 with TRBJ2-7; 9 bases are a match to TRBD2. Germline V gives CDR1 MNHEY, CDR2 SMNVEV (reference sequence). V was clipped by 6 bases and J by 3 bases; unmatched bases: 6. This CDR3 has 14 amino acids. CDR3 DNA: TGTGCCAGCAGCGGTAGCGGGAGCAACTACGAGCAGTACTTC. Translated, it gives CASSGSGSNYEQYF.

This clonotype was found many times. The gene calls are TRBV7-2 and TRBJ2-1, with D possibly TRBD2 on 5 matching bases. Per the germline V gene, CDR1 is SGHTA and CDR2 is FQGNSA. This CDR3 comprises 16 residues. V shed 6 bases and J shed 0 bases, with 15 bases lying between them. The CDR3 DNA reads as TGTGCCAGCAGAGCTTTGGGAGTGGGCTCCTACAATGAGCAGTTCTTC. Amino acid sequence: CASRALGVGSYNEQFF.

Many counts were recorded for this clonotype. The CDR3 sequence is CASSTAGTESYEQYF. In DNA, the CDR3 is TGTGCCAGCAGTACCGCCGGGACCGAATCCTACGAGCAGTACTTC. V and J are TRBV28 and TRBJ2-7; D possibly uses TRBD1 or TRBD2 (5 bases each). CDR1 is MDHEN, CDR2 SYDVKM, per germline. V was trimmed by 5 bases and J by 1 base, leaving 15 bases between them. There are 15 residues in the CDR3.

V is TRBV15 and J is TRBJ2-1, with 9 bases fitting TRBD1. The V gene's germline CDR1 is LNHNV and CDR2 YYDKDF (reference sequence). The CDR3 runs 15 residues. Unmatched junction bases numbered 9, after V lost 6 bases and J lost 6 bases. Written as DNA, the CDR3 is TGTGCCACCAGTAGGAGGGACAGGGCTTTCAATGAGCAGTTCTTC. Amino acid sequence: CATSRRDRAFNEQFF.

This clonotype turned up a few times. The chain has TRBV10-3 and TRBJ1-2, with 8 bases lining up with TRBD1. Germline values: CDR1 ENHRY, CDR2 SYGVKD. The CDR3 consists of 13 residues. V dropped 3 bases and J dropped 5; count of bases not matched to a gene: 2. The DNA for the CDR3 is TGTGCCATCAGTGAAGGACAGGGATATGGCTACACCTTC. Encoded protein: CAISEGQGYGYTF.

The table lists this clonotype with many counts. The chain employs TRBV3-1 and TRBJ1-6; D is uncertain. The CDR3 runs to 14 residues. Looked up from germline, CDR1 is LGHDT and CDR2 is YNNKEL (reference sequence). V was cut by 3 bases and J by 6 bases, with 9 bases left in between. CDR3 in DNA: TGTGCCAGCAGCCATAGCCAGAGTAATTCACCCCTCCACTTT. This translates into CASSHSQSNSPLHF.

J is TRBJ1-6 and V is TRBV4-2; 7 positions agree with TRBD1. From germline, CDR1 is LGHNA and CDR2 YNFKEQ. V shed 1 base and J 9 bases; nucleotides not matched to a gene: 6. The CDR3 covers 15 residues. The CDR3 nucleotides are TGTGCCAGCAGCCAAGTTCAGACAGGGACTTCACCCCTCCACTTT. Translating it yields CASSQVQTGTSPLHF.

This clonotype was counted ten times or more. The chain couples TRBV2 to TRBJ2-7; TRBD1 matches at 9 bases. The CDR3 is 14 amino acids. The germline gives CDR1 SNHLY, CDR2 FYNNEI. Losses at the gene ends were 5 bases for V and 4 bases for J; bases not matched to a gene: 6. CDR3 amino acids: CASSYGDREYEQYF. The CDR3 coding sequence is TGTGCCAGCAGTTATGGGGACAGGGAATACGAGCAGTACTTC.

Many counts were recorded for this clonotype. The chain employs TRBV27 and TRBJ2-3; D uncertain. The V gene lost 3 bases and the J gene lost 2 bases, with 15 bases spanning the gap. CDR1 is MNHEY and CDR2 is SMNVEV in the germline V gene (reference sequence). The length of the CDR3 is 16 residues. CDR3 DNA: TGTGCCAGCAGTTTCCGGCTCCAGAAAAACACAGATACGCAGTATTTT. Its translation: CASSFRLQKNTDTQYF.

At least ten counts were recorded for this clonotype. The chain links TRBV7-8 to TRBJ2-5; 8 bases are a match to TRBD2. V shed 5 bases and J 2 bases; nucleotides not matched to a gene: 7. Germline loops: CDR1 SGHVS, CDR2 FQNEAQ. The CDR3 is made up of 15 amino acids. The CDR3 DNA sequence: TGTGCCAGCAGCCCTCCGGGACTAGTTCAAGAGACCCAGTACTTC. It codes for CASSPPGLVQETQYF.

This chain joins TRBV6-2 or TRBV6-3 and TRBJ2-1; TRBD2 aligns across 11 bases. Germline CDR1 and CDR2: MNHEY and SVGEGT. V shed 6 bases and J 7 bases; nucleotides not matched to a gene: 5. This CDR3 has 14 residues. The CDR3 loop reads CASRGASGRNEQFF. CDR3 nucleotide sequence: TGTGCCAGCAGGGGGGCTAGCGGGAGGAATGAGCAGTTCTTC.

This clonotype was seen more than once but under ten times. The rearrangement links TRBV27 to TRBJ1-1; possible D gene TRBD1, 5 bases. The germline V gene encodes CDR1 MNHEY and CDR2 SMNVEV (reference sequence). Trimming pared 4 bases from V and 8 bases from J, leaving 8 bases between. This CDR3 region has 11 residues. Here the CDR3 DNA reads TGTGCCAGCAGTTCTGGGGGAGAAGCTTTCTTT. Encoded protein: CASSSGGEAFF.

The chain employs TRBV27 and TRBJ2-7; D is uncertain. The V end was cut by 5 bases, the J end by 1 base, with 9 bases between. The CDR3 totals 13 residues. Per the germline V gene, CDR1 is MNHEY and CDR2 is SMNVEV (reference sequence). The CDR3 is CASSPSTSYEQYF. In DNA, the CDR3 is TGTGCCAGCAGTCCCTCGACATCCTACGAGCAGTACTTC.

This clonotype was picked up one time. CDR3 sequence: CASSFSAGYGYTF. The CDR3 nucleotides are TGTGCCAGCAGTTTTAGCGCCGGCTATGGCTACACCTTC. The chain carries TRBV27 and TRBJ1-2; unclear D gene. The CDR3 totals 13 residues. Trimming shortened V by 3 bases and J by 4 bases, and 9 bases separated the two germline ends. The V gene's germline CDR1 is MNHEY and CDR2 SMNVEV (reference sequence).

The rearrangement links TRBV20-1 to TRBJ2-2, with D maybe TRBD2 (6 bases). Germline V gives CDR1 DFQATT, CDR2 SNEGSKA (reference sequence). V was trimmed by 3 bases and J by 3 bases, leaving 11 bases between them. The CDR3 has 14 amino acids. CDR3 region: CSASAGRYTGELFF. The CDR3 region has the DNA TGCAGTGCTAGCGCAGGGAGGTACACCGGGGAGCTGTTTTTT.